This entry concerns a single T cell receptor beta chain. Its target is unknown. The data belong to a study of cytomegalovirus exposure and HLA in healthy donors. Study context: Findings of an earlier analysis included about 120 million unique TCR beta sequences from some 190 million T cells.

V lost 3 bases to trimming and J lost 4 bases, with 16 bases between them. The CDR3 runs 15 residues. Per germline, CDR1 SGHRS and CDR2 YFSETQ. Amplification used 60 Vbeta primers and 13 Jbeta primers. TCRdb's table, derived via immunoSEQ multiplex PCR, lists solely in-frame clones and lacks some. This repertoire shows under 150,000 clones, roughly four fifths found once; its top ten account for around 10%. Study-wide findings and caveats: Fewer N-insertions (relative to the approximately 700-donor mean) were reportedly seen in an Asian-associated ancestry cluster in a later analysis. The investigators catalogued 164 TCR beta chains as cytomegalovirus-associated.

What was sequenced was PBMCs. The rearrangement joins TRBV5-1 to TRBJ1-1; D call uncertain. The source is a male donor in good health and CMV-seropositive. The CDR3 nucleotides read TGCGCCAGCAGCTCCGCAGCGGGGTTTAGCACTGAAGCTTTCTTT. It translates to CASSSAAGFSTEAFF.